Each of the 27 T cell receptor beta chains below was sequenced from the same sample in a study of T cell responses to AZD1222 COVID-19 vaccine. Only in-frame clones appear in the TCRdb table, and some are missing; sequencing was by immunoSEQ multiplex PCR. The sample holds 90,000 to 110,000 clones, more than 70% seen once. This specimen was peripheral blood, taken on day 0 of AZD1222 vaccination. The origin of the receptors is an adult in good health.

The CDR3 reads CASRSDRRAITDTQYF. CDR3 nucleotides: TGTGCCAGTAGATCCGACAGGAGAGCCATCACAGATACGCAGTATTTT. The rearrangement uses TRBV19 and TRBJ2-3; possibly TRBD1 for D (6 bases). CDR1 and CDR2 (germline): LNHDA, SQIVND (reference sequence). This CDR3 region has 16 residues. V was cut by 6 bases and J by 2 bases, with 18 bases left in between.

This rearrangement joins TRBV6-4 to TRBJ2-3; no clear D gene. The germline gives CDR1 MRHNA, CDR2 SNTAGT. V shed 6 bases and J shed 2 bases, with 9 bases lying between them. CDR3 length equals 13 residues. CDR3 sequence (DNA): TGTGCCAGCAGAGACGTAAACACAGATACGCAGTATTTT. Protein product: CASRDVNTDTQYF.

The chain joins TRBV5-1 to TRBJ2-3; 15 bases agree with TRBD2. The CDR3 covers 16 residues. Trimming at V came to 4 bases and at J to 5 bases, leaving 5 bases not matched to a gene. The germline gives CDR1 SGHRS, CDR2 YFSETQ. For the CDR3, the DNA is TGCGCCAGCAGCATAGGGACTAGCGGGAGGCTAGATACGCAGTATTTT. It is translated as CASSIGTSGRLDTQYF.

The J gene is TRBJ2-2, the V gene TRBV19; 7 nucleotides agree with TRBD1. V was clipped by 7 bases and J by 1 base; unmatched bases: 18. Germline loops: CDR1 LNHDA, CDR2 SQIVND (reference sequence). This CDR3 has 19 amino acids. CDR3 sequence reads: CASTPLLVDRRGNTGELFF. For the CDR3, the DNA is TGTGCCAGTACCCCCCTCCTCGTGGACAGGCGAGGGAACACCGGGGAGCTGTTTTTT.

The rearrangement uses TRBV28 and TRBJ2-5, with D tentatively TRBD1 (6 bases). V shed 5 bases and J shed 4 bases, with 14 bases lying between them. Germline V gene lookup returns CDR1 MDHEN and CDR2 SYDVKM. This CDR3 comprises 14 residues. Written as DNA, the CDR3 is TGTGCCAGCAGTCCCCGCAGGGGCGGAGAGACCCAGTACTTC. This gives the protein CASSPRRGGETQYF. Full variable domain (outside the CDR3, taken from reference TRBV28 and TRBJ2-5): DVKVTQSSRYLVKRTGEKVFLECVQDMDHENMFWYRQDPGLGLRLIYFSYDVKMKEKGDIPEGYSVSREKKERFSLILESASTNQTSMYLCASSPRRGGETQYFGPGTRLLVL.

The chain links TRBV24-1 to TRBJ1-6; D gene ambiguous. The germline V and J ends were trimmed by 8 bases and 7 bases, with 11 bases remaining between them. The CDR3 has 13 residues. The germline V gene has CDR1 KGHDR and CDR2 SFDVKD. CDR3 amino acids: CATKTALNSPLHF. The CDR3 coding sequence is TGTGCCACCAAAACAGCCTTAAATTCACCCCTCCACTTT.

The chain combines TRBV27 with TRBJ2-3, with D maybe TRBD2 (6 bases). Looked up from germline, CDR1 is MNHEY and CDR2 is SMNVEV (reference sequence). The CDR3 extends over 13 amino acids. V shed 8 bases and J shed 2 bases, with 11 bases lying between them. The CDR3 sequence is CASRDWITDTQYF. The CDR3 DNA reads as TGTGCCAGCCGGGACTGGATCACAGATACGCAGTATTTT.

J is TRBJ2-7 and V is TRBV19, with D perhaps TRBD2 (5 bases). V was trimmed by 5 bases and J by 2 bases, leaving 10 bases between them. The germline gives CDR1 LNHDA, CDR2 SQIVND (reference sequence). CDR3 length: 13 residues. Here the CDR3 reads CASSSGLPYEQYF. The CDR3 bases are TGTGCCAGTAGTTCCGGACTTCCCTACGAGCAGTACTTC.

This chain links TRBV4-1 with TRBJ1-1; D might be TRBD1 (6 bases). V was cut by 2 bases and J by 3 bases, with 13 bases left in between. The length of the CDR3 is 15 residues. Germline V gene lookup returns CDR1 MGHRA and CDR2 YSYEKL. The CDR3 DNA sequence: TGCGCCAGCAGCCAACCTCAAGAGGGGGACACTGAAGCTTTCTTT. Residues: CASSQPQEGDTEAFF.

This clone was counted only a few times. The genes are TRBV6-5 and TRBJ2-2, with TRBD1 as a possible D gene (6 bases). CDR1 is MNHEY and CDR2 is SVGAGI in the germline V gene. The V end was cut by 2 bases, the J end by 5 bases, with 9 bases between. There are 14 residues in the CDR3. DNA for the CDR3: TGTGCCAGCAGTTACGCACAGGGAACCGGGGAGCTGTTTTTT. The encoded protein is CASSYAQGTGELFF.

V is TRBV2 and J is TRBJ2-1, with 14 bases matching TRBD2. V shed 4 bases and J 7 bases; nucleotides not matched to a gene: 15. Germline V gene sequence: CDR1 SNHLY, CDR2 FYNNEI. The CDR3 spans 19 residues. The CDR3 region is CASSGRTSGRSPKGNEQFF. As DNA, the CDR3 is TGTGCCAGCAGTGGACGGACTAGCGGGAGGTCCCCAAAAGGAAATGAGCAGTTCTTC. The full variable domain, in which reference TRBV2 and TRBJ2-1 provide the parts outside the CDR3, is EPEVTQTPSHQVTQMGQEVILRCVPISNHLYFYWYRQILGQKVEFLVSFYNNEISEKSEIFDDQFSVERPDGSNFTLKIRSTKLEDSAMYFCASSGRTSGRSPKGNEQFFGPGTRLTVL.

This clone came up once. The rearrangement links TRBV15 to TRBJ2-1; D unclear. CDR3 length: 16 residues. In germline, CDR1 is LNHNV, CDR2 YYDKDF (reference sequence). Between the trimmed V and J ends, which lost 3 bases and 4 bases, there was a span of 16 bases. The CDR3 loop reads CATSSGSTRSYNEQFF. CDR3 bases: TGTGCCACCAGCAGTGGCTCAACCCGGTCTTACAATGAGCAGTTCTTC.

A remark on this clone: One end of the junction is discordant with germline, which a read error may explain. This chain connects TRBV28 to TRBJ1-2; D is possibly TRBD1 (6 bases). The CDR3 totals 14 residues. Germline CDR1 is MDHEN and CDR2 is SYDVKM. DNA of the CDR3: TGTGCCAGCAGTTTCCGTGACTACAGGGAATCCCTCGGCTTC. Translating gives CASSFRDYRESLGF.

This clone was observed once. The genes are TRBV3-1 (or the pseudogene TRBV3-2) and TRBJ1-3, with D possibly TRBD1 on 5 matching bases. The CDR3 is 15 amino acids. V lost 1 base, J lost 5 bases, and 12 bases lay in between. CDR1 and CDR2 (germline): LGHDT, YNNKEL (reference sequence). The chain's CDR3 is CASSQGQSQRNTIYF. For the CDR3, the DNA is TGTGCCAGCAGCCAAGGACAGTCCCAGAGAAACACCATATATTTT.

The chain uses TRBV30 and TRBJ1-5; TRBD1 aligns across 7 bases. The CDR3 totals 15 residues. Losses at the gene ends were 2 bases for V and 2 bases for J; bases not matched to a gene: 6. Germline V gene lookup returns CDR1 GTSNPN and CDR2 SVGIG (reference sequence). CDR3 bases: TGTGCCTGGAGTCCGGGAGGGGGCCGCAATCAGCCCCAGCATTTT. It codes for CAWSPGGGRNQPQHF. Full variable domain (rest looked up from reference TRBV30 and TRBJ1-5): SQTIHQWPATLVQPVGSPLSLECTVEGTSNPNLYWYRQAAGRGLQLLFYSVGIGQISSEVPQNLSASRPQDRQFILSSKKLLLSDSGFYLCAWSPGGGRNQPQHFGDGTRLSIL.

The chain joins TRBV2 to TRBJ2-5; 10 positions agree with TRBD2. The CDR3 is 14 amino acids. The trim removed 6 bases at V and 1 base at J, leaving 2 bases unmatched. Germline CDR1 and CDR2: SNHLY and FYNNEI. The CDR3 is CASRRLAGQETQYF. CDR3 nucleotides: TGTGCCAGCAGACGACTAGCGGGCCAAGAGACCCAGTACTTC. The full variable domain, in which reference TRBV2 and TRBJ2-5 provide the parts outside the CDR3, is EPEVTQTPSHQVTQMGQEVILRCVPISNHLYFYWYRQILGQKVEFLVSFYNNEISEKSEIFDDQFSVERPDGSNFTLKIRSTKLEDSAMYFCASRRLAGQETQYFGPGTRLLVL.

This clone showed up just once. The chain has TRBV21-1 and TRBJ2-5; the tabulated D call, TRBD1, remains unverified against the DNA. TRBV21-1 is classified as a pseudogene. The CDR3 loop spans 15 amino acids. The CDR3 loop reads CASSRRQVHQETQYF. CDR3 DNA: TGTGCCAGCAGCAGACGACAGGTCCACCAAGAGACCCAGTACTTC.

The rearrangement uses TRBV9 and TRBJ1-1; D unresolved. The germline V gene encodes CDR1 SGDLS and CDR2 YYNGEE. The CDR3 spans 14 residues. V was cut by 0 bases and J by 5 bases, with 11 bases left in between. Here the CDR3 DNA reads TGTGCCAGCAGCGTAGGATTCGGGAAGACTGAAGCTTTCTTT. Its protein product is CASSVGFGKTEAFF. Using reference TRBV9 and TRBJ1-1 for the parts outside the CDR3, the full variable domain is DSGVTQTPKHLITATGQRVTLRCSPRSGDLSVYWYQQSLDQGLQFLIQYYNGEERAKGNILERFSAQQFPDLHSELNLSSLELGDSALYFCASSVGFGKTEAFFGQGTRLTVV.

The CDR3 spells CATSDLYQVGGTNEKLFF. Here the CDR3 DNA reads TGTGCCACCAGTGATTTGTATCAGGTTGGAGGAACTAATGAAAAACTGTTTTTT. J is TRBJ1-4 and V is TRBV24-1, with no clear D. The CDR3 covers 18 residues. Germline V lookup: CDR1 KGHDR, CDR2 SFDVKD. The germline V and J ends were trimmed by 0 bases and 1 base, with 14 bases remaining between them.

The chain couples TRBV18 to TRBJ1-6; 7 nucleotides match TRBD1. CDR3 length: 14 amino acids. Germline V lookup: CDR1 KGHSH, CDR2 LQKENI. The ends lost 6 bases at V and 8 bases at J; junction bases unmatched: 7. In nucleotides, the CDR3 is TGTGCCAGCTCCCACGACAGGGTGTATTCACCCCTCCACTTT. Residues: CASSHDRVYSPLHF.

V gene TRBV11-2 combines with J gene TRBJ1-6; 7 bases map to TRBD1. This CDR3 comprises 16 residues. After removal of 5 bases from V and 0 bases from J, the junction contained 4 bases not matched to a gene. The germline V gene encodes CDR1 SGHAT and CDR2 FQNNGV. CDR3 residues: CASSLQGSSYNSPLHF. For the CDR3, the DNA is TGTGCCAGCAGCCTACAGGGGAGCTCCTATAATTCACCCCTCCACTTT.

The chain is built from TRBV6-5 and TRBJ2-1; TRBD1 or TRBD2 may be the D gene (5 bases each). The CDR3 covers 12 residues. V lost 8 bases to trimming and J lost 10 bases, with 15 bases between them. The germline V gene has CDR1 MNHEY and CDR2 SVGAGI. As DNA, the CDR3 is TGTGCCAGCCGGGACGGGCTGGGGGAGCAGTTCTTC. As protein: CASRDGLGEQFF.

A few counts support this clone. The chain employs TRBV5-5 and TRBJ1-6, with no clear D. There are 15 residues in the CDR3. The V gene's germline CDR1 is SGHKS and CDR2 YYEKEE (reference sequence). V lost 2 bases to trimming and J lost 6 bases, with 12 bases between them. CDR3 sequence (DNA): TGTGCCAGCAGCTTCATATGGCGGATTAATTCACCCCTCCACTTT. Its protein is CASSFIWRINSPLHF.

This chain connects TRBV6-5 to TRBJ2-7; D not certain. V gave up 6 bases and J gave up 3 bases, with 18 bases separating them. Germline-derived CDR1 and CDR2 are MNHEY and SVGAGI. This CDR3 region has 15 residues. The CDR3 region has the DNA TGTGCCAGCAGGTTCACAGCTGATGATCTCTACGAGCAGTACTTC. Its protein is CASRFTADDLYEQYF.

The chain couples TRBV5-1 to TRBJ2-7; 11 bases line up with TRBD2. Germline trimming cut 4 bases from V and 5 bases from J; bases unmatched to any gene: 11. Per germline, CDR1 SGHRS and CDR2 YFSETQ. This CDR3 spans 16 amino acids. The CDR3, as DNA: TGCGCCAGCAGCCCGGGACAGTTAGCGGGAGGGAACGAGCAGTACTTC. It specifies CASSPGQLAGGNEQYF.

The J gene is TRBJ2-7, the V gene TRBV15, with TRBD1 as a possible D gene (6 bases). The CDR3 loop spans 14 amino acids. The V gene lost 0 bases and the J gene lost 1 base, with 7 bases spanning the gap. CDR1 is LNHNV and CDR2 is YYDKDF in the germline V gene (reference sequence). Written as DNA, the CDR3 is TGTGCCACCAGCAGAGACAGGGGATCCTACGAGCAGTACTTC. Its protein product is CATSRDRGSYEQYF. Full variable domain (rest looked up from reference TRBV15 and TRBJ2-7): DAMVIQNPRYQVTQFGKPVTLSCSQTLNHNVMYWYQQKSSQAPKLLFHYYDKDFNNEADTPDNFQSRRPNTSFCFLDIRSPGLGDTAMYLCATSRDRGSYEQYFGPGTRLTVT.

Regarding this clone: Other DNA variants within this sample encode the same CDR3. Here the CDR3 reads CASSQDRGLETQYF. For the CDR3, the DNA is TGTGCCAGCAGCCAAGATAGGGGTTTAGAGACCCAGTACTTC. The V gene is TRBV14, the J gene TRBJ2-5, with TRBD1 as a possible D gene (5 bases). CDR1 and CDR2 (germline): SGHDN, FVKESK. Trimming took 0 bases from V and 4 from J, leaving 9 bases between them. The CDR3 loop spans 14 amino acids.